This TCR beta chain was observed in a study of blood T cell repertoires in COVID-19. Profiled with immunoSEQ multiplex PCR; TCRdb holds only in-frame clones, not every one. Among some 230,000 clones, 75% to 90% were seen once, and the ten largest hold about 2.2%. With 5 bases clipped from V and 8 bases from J, the junction kept 6 bases outside the gene matches. The CDR3 loop spans 14 amino acids. CDR1 is LNHDA, CDR2 SQIVND, per germline (reference sequence). The chain joins TRBV19 to TRBJ1-6; TRBD1 aligns across 7 bases. This TCR was sampled from a man aged 25 to 40 who had recovered from COVID-19. Material for sequencing was peripheral blood. CDR3 sequence: CASSLGTDYSPLHF. In DNA form, the CDR3 reads TGTGCCAGTAGTCTTGGGACAGATTATTCACCCCTCCACTTT. Looking up the rest from reference TRBV19 and TRBJ1-6 gives the full variable domain: DGGITQSPKYLFRKEGQNVTLSCEQNLNHDAMYWYRQDPGQGLRLIYYSQIVNDFQKGDIAEGYSVSREKKESFPLTVTSAQKNPTAFYLCASSLGTDYSPLHFGNGTRLTVT.